Below, one T cell receptor (beta chain) is given with its context. Its antigen has not been determined. Per-base quality was not reported, and no clone a single base away is much larger than it. The entry originates in a study of vaccination and CD4 T cells after COVID-19 (dated by TCRdb to between 2022 and 2023). Regarding the study in general: Convalescent patients had a positive SARS-CoV-2 result on nasal swab PCR, and of these patients, several had mild disease and one had severe disease. In the convalescent cohort there were six males and four females, among whom were two Hispanic individuals, seven Caucasians, two Asians and one multiracial person. Participants got two doses of the Pfizer-BioNTech BNT162b2 vaccine (n=8) or two doses of the Moderna mRNA-1273 vaccine (n=2). Post-COVID blood samples from convalescent patients were collected a median of approximately 100 days after diagnosis, with a range of 35 to 161 days. The time from the second vaccine dose to post-vaccine blood sampling had a median of roughly 70 days and ranged from about 14 to 241 days. Culture stimuli were overlapping spike peptide pools from SARS-CoV-2 and from the common cold coronaviruses HCoV-NL63, HCoV-OC43 and HCoV-229E. Control cultures used a CEFX viral epitope pool as positive control, an HIV-1 Nef peptide pool as negative control, or no peptide. In roughly 10 COVID-19 convalescent patients and 4 infection-naive healthy vaccine recipients, the spike-specific CD4+ TCR repertoire before mRNA vaccination was compared with the repertoire after mRNA vaccination. The paper as a whole reports these results and caveats: Relatively few convalescent patients were included in the study, and early timepoints after natural infection were not analyzed. The median number of SARS-CoV-2-reactive clonotypes rose from 21 after infection to 30 to 45 after vaccination, but the change was not significant. In convalescent patients, a median roughly 87% of post-vaccine SARS-CoV-2-reactive clones were detected only after vaccination, suggesting vaccine-specific priming. Of the vaccine-specific clones found in convalescent patients, nearly all (304 of 307) were mono-reactive for SARS-CoV-2 spike instead of being cross-reactive with common cold coronaviruses.

What the treatment or condition label conveys for this sample: roughly ten-day PBMC culture with coronavirus spike peptide pools or control peptides (ViraFEST assay). The ViraFEST assay, used in the study, expanded antigen-specific T cells with peptide pools and then identified the expanded clonotypes through TCR sequencing. The convalescent patients' positive SARS-CoV-2 PCR tests fell between March and December 2020, which was before the Alpha, Beta and Delta variants emerged in the United States. Each well held approximately 2 million PBMCs cultured in IMDM containing approximately 5.3% human AB serum and around 9.2 IU/ml IL-2, with about 9.4 ug/ml peptide pools added. On days 3 and 7, half of the culture medium was replaced with fresh IL-2-containing medium. After 10 to 11 days of culture, CD4+ T cells were isolated by negative selection with the EasySep CD4+ T cell isolation kit. PBMCs were separated from whole blood using Ficoll-Paque Plus gradient centrifugation and then either used fresh or cryopreserved at -140C. In general, triplicate wells were set up for every culture condition.

The method was PCR. DNA from cultured CD4+ T cells was subjected to TCR sequencing with the Oncomine TCR Beta short-read assay at the Johns Hopkins FTIC core. The QIAamp micro DNA kit was used to extract genomic DNA from the cultured CD4+ T cells. Oncomine TCR Beta libraries from cultured CD4+ T cells were pooled with unique dual indexes and sequenced on an Illumina iSeq 100. The authors' pipeline ran thus. Non-productive sequences were removed, and CDR3s that did not start with C, did not end with F or W, or were shorter than 7 amino acids were discarded. Antigen-specific clonotypes were identified with the MANAFEST web application by comparing peptide-stimulated wells with reference and other culture wells. An FDR below 0.05, an odds ratio above 5, and a productive frequency above 0.1% in at least two of three replicate wells were required for clones to be considered positive. A clonotype counted as cross-reactive if it showed significant expansion both in the SARS-CoV-2 spike wells and in at least one common cold coronavirus spike condition. CDR3 homology was assessed with Levenshtein distances (stringdist) and unrooted phylogenetic trees (ape) in R version 3.6.1. TCRdb trimmed public reads at Q25 via fastp, called clones via MiXCR and kept in-frame beta chains. Duplicate CDR3 protein sequences are folded into a single record with the most common DNA and genes. TCRdb's processing, not the authors' own work, is the source of the V and J calls. For this sample the table gives 15,000 to 25,000 distinct CDR3 sequences, of which more than 50% were detected only once. The top ten clones comprise roughly 10% of the sample.

Between the V and J ends, shortened by 2 bases and 11 bases respectively, the junction contains 27 bases. The CDR3 runs 16 residues from the cysteine to the phenylalanine. Only the CDR3 portion is preserved as DNA: 48 bases, with reading frame beginning at the first base. Taken from the germline V gene (reference sequence), the CDR1 and CDR2 loops are DFQATT and SNEGSKA. Sequenced input: CD4+ T cells from blood, cultured in vitro. This receptor was taken from a human donor who had recovered from COVID-19. The chain is encoded by TRBV20-1 joined to TRBJ1-1; a confident D gene designation cannot be given. The nucleotides are TGCAGTGCTAGACCGGGAAGCGTCCTCTTGATTTCCGCGGCTTTCTTT. Its protein is CSARPGSVLLISAAFF.